Listed below are T cell receptor beta chains from one sample, sequenced in a study of blood T cells in healthy people across ages. TCRdb re-analysed the 5' RACE reads in MiXCR, keeping a single row per CDR3 protein. The sample lists about 1,500,000 distinct CDR3 sequences; about 30% were seen once. Material for sequencing was blood. The receptors originated from a woman aged 25 to 45 in good health. The CDR3 runs from the conserved cysteine through the conserved F or W. Fields, in order: clone size, D gene, V gene, J gene, CDR3 DNA, CDR3 protein. D genes are given only for firm matches. Not all rows give a size; the values are once, few, many and, for expanded clones, a class.

abundance: .
d_gene: TRBD2
v_gene: TRBV15
j_gene: TRBJ2-1
CDR3nt: TGTGCCACCAGCAGAGGGTACCTAGCGGGGGGGAACAATGAGCAGTTCTTC
CDR3aa: CATSRGYLAGGNNEQFF

abundance: few
d_gene: TRBD1
v_gene: TRBV7-2
j_gene: TRBJ2-7
CDR3nt: TGTGCCAGCAGCTTCGCCGGGACAGGACGCCCCGAGCAGTACTTC
CDR3aa: CASSFAGTGRPEQYF

abundance: many
d_gene: .
v_gene: TRBV7-9
j_gene: TRBJ2-3
CDR3nt: TGTGCCAGCAGCTTGGCACTCATGGGAGATACGCAGTATTTT
CDR3aa: CASSLALMGDTQYF

abundance: .
d_gene: .
v_gene: TRBV30
j_gene: TRBJ1-2
CDR3nt: TGTGCCTGGAGTGTAGGACACCCGGGCTACACCTTC
CDR3aa: CAWSVGHPGYTF

abundance: .
d_gene: .
v_gene: TRBV21-1
j_gene: TRBJ2-1
CDR3nt: TGTGCCAGCAGCAAAGGATACGGGAGTTCCTCCTACGAGCAGTTCTTC
CDR3aa: CASSKGYGSSSYEQFF

abundance: few
d_gene: TRBD1
v_gene: TRBV20-1
j_gene: TRBJ1-2
CDR3nt: TGCAGTGCCGCGCCGCTTGACAGGGGGCTGGGTGGCTACACCTTC
CDR3aa: CSAAPLDRGLGGYTF

abundance: .
d_gene: TRBD2
v_gene: TRBV5-1
j_gene: TRBJ2-2
CDR3nt: TGCGCCAGCAGCTTGGAGGCGGCGGGGGGGCCCACCGGGGAGCTGTTTTTT
CDR3aa: CASSLEAAGGPTGELFF

abundance: few
d_gene: .
v_gene: TRBV7-9
j_gene: TRBJ2-1
CDR3nt: TGTGCCAGCAGCTTTCCAGGGCAGAGCTCCTACAATGAGCAGTTCTTC
CDR3aa: CASSFPGQSSYNEQFF

abundance: few
d_gene: .
v_gene: TRBV20-1
j_gene: TRBJ2-7
CDR3nt: TGCAGTGCTTCCGCGACTGGGAATTACTACGAGCAGTACTTC
CDR3aa: CSASATGNYYEQYF

abundance: .
d_gene: .
v_gene: TRBV20-1
j_gene: TRBJ2-7
CDR3nt: TGCAGTGCGAGGGGGAGGGACGCCTACGAGCAGTACTTC
CDR3aa: CSARGRDAYEQYF

abundance: .
d_gene: .
v_gene: TRBV6-5
j_gene: TRBJ1-4
CDR3nt: TGTGCCAGCAGACCCCGCGGGGGAAAACTGTTTTTT
CDR3aa: CASRPRGGKLFF

abundance: .
d_gene: TRBD2
v_gene: TRBV5-1
j_gene: TRBJ2-1
CDR3nt: TGCGCCAGCAGCAAGGACCCGGGACTAGCGGGTTTGGGGCAGTTCTTC
CDR3aa: CASSKDPGLAGLGQFF

abundance: .
d_gene: TRBD2
v_gene: TRBV6-1
j_gene: TRBJ2-5
CDR3nt: TGTGCCAGCAGCCGGGGACTAGCGGGAGGCGGGGGCCCCCAAGAGACCCAGTACTTC
CDR3aa: CASSRGLAGGGGPQETQYF

abundance: .
d_gene: TRBD2
v_gene: TRBV7-6
j_gene: TRBJ2-5
CDR3nt: TGTGCCAGCAGCTGGGGGACGAGCGGGGAGACCCGGTACTTC
CDR3aa: CASSWGTSGETRYF

abundance: .
d_gene: TRBD2
v_gene: TRBV29-1
j_gene: TRBJ2-2
CDR3nt: TGCAGCGTTGCCCGAGATTGGCGGGGGAGCCTAAGTTTGAACACCGGGGAGCTGTTTTTT
CDR3aa: CSVARDWRGSLSLNTGELFF

abundance: few
d_gene: .
v_gene: TRBV10-2
j_gene: TRBJ1-2
CDR3nt: TGCGCCAGCATTTCGGACGGATCCTACGATGGCTACACCTTC
CDR3aa: CASISDGSYDGYTF

abundance: few
d_gene: TRBD1
v_gene: TRBV7-2
j_gene: TRBJ1-5
CDR3nt: TGTGCCAGCAGCCCAAGACAGGGAAATAATCAGCCCCAGCATTTT
CDR3aa: CASSPRQGNNQPQHF

abundance: few
d_gene: TRBD1
v_gene: TRBV20-1
j_gene: TRBJ1-2
CDR3nt: TGCAGTGCTAGTCAAGGGGGCTGGGGCTACACCTTC
CDR3aa: CSASQGGWGYTF

abundance: once
d_gene: TRBD1
v_gene: TRBV4-1
j_gene: TRBJ2-7
CDR3nt: TGCGCCAGCAGCCCAACCCCAGGGGGTGCCTACGAGCAGTACTTC
CDR3aa: CASSPTPGGAYEQYF

abundance: few
d_gene: TRBD2
v_gene: TRBV5-1
j_gene: TRBJ2-1
CDR3nt: TGCGCCAGCAGCTTGCTAGCGGGACGGTCGGACAATGAGCAGTTCTTC
CDR3aa: CASSLLAGRSDNEQFF

abundance: .
d_gene: .
v_gene: TRBV15
j_gene: TRBJ1-4
CDR3nt: TGTGCCACCAGCAGCACCGGGGTCTCCTATTCCACTAATGAAAAACTGTTTTTT
CDR3aa: CATSSTGVSYSTNEKLFF

abundance: .
d_gene: .
v_gene: TRBV5-1
j_gene: TRBJ2-5
CDR3nt: TGCGCCAGCAGCCCCATAGTTGGGGAAGAGACCCAGTACTTC
CDR3aa: CASSPIVGEETQYF

abundance: .
d_gene: .
v_gene: TRBV7-2
j_gene: TRBJ1-2
CDR3nt: TGTGCCAGCAGCCCTCAACGGACTAACTATGGCTACACCTTC
CDR3aa: CASSPQRTNYGYTF

abundance: few
d_gene: .
v_gene: TRBV29-1
j_gene: TRBJ1-4
CDR3nt: TGCAGCGTTGAGTTTCAGGGTTCAGGAAAACTGTTTTTT
CDR3aa: CSVEFQGSGKLFF

abundance: .
d_gene: .
v_gene: TRBV6-5
j_gene: TRBJ1-5
CDR3nt: TGTGCCAGCAGTTACAACAGCCCTAATCAGCCCCAGCATTTT
CDR3aa: CASSYNSPNQPQHF

abundance: .
d_gene: .
v_gene: TRBV12-3/TRBV12-4
j_gene: TRBJ2-1
CDR3nt: TGTGCCAGCAGTTCCTCGGGGGGCGCGAACAATGAGCAGTTCTTC
CDR3aa: CASSSSGGANNEQFF

abundance: few
d_gene: .
v_gene: TRBV2
j_gene: TRBJ2-7
CDR3nt: TGTGCCAGCGGAAAACATAAGCCGGACGAGCAGTACTTC
CDR3aa: CASGKHKPDEQYF

abundance: few
d_gene: .
v_gene: TRBV7-2
j_gene: TRBJ1-2
CDR3nt: TGTGCCAGCAGCTCCTTATTGAAGGGCTACACCTTC
CDR3aa: CASSSLLKGYTF

abundance: once
d_gene: .
v_gene: TRBV6-2/TRBV6-3
j_gene: TRBJ1-5
CDR3nt: TGTGCCAGCAGTTACTCGCAGGGCCATCAGCCCCAGCATTTT
CDR3aa: CASSYSQGHQPQHF

abundance: .
d_gene: .
v_gene: TRBV5-5
j_gene: TRBJ2-3
CDR3nt: TGTGCCAGCAGCACACGATCCGCCAGCACAGATACGCAGTATTTT
CDR3aa: CASSTRSASTDTQYF

abundance: .
d_gene: .
v_gene: TRBV5-1
j_gene: TRBJ2-7
CDR3nt: TGCGCCAGCAGCATGGCCCTACACAGCTCCTACGAGCAGTACTTC
CDR3aa: CASSMALHSSYEQYF

abundance: few
d_gene: .
v_gene: TRBV12-3/TRBV12-4
j_gene: TRBJ2-1
CDR3nt: TGTGCCAGCAGGACGACAGGACATGAGCAGTTCTTC
CDR3aa: CASRTTGHEQFF

abundance: many
d_gene: TRBD1
v_gene: TRBV6-5
j_gene: TRBJ1-2
CDR3nt: TGTGCCAGCAGTTACTCGAGGGGGACAGGGGATTTGGTTTATGGCTACACCTTC
CDR3aa: CASSYSRGTGDLVYGYTF

abundance: .
d_gene: .
v_gene: TRBV5-5
j_gene: TRBJ2-3
CDR3nt: TGTGCCAGCAGCCCGTTGAAAGGGGCAAGCACAGATACGCAGTATTTT
CDR3aa: CASSPLKGASTDTQYF